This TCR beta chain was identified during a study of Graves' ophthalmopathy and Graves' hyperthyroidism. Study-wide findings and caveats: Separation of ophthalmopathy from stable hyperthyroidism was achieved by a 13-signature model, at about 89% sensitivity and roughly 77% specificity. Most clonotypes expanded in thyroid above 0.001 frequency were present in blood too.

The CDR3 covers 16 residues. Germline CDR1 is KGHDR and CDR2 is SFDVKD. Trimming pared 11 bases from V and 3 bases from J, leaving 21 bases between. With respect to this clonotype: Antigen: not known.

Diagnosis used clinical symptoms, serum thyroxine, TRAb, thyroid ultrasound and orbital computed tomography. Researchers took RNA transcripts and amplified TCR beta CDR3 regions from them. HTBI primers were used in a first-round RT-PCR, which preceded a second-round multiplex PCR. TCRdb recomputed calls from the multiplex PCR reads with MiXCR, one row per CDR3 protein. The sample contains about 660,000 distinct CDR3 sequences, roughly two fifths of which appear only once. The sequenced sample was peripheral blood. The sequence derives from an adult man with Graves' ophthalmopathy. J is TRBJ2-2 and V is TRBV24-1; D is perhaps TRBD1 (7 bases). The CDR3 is CASSPQGGGDTGELFF. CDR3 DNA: TGTGCCAGCTCACCACAAGGAGGGGGCGACACCGGGGAGCTGTTTTTT.